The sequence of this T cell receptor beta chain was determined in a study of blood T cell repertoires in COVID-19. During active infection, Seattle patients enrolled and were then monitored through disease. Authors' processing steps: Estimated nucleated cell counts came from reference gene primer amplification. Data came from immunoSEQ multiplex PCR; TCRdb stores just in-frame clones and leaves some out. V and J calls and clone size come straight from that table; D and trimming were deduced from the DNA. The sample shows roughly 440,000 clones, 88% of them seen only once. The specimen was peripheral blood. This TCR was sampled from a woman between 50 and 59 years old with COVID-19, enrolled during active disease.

CDR3 protein: CASTIRGANTEAFF. The CDR3 nucleotides read TGTGCCAGTACCATACGGGGGGCTAACACTGAAGCTTTCTTT. This rearrangement joins TRBV19 to TRBJ1-1; tentatively, D is TRBD1 (6 bases). The V end was cut by 7 bases, the J end by 2 bases, with 14 bases between. The CDR3 is 14 amino acids. Germline V lookup: CDR1 LNHDA, CDR2 SQIVND (reference sequence).